This T cell receptor (beta chain) emerged from a study of siplizumab effects on memory and regulatory T cells (dated by TCRdb to the late 2010s). Regarding the research as a whole: The effect of the anti-CD2 antibody siplizumab on alloreactive T-cell subsets was examined in allogeneic mixed lymphocyte reactions constructed from human PBMCs.

As concerns this clone: The antigen this receptor binds is unknown. Per-nucleotide qualities are absent, and no much larger clonotype sits a single base away.

CDR1 MNHNS and CDR2 SASEGT are derived from the germline V gene. Between the V and J ends, shortened by 5 bases and 10 bases respectively, the junction contains 18 bases. From the cysteine up to the phenylalanine, the CDR3 has a length of 15 residues. The entry retains the CDR3 DNA only, 45 bases that are in frame from base 1. On the study overall, not on this receptor specifically: Sequences below about 10^-5 frequency were poorly captured, so only a minor fraction of alloreactive clones could be mapped to unstimulated subsets. Whether proliferating Tregs from siplizumab cultures actually had suppressive function was not functionally confirmed. Greater diversity appeared to be present in unstimulated naive T cells than in memory T cells, and a substantial contribution to the alloresponse seemed to be made by naive cells. For roughly 80-95% of proliferating CD4+ or CD8+ clones, no naive or memory phenotype could be assigned. Among mappable alloreactive CD4+ clones, the Treg-derived fraction averaged approximately 69% with siplizumab versus around 25% in control reactions. Siplizumab significantly reduced the cumulative frequency of alloreactive sequences traceable to unstimulated CD4+ memory T cells.

TCRbeta CDR3 sequencing was performed on sorted unstimulated T cells and on proliferating T cells recovered from mixed lymphocyte reactions. Fresh whole blood from 9 to 10 HLA-typed healthy donors served as the source for isolating PBMCs. Unstimulated CD4+ regulatory T cells were FACS-sorted to map the origin of alloreactive clones. Library creation used the immunoSEQ multiplex PCR assay. The deep sequencing platform assayed about 10^5 TCR templates per sample. Genomic DNA extracted from sorted T cells was the material used for TCRbeta CDR3 sequencing. The original methods were these. The R programming language was used for clonal analysis of TCRbeta CDR3 data. Unstimulated samples were compared with post-reaction CFSE-low samples to define alloreactive CD4+ and CD8+ clones. Regulatory or non-regulatory origin of alloreactive CD4+ clones was assigned by matching sequences to the sorted unstimulated Treg and non-Treg repertoires. TCRdb mirrors the immuneACCESS table, restricted to in-frame sequences. Some clones are absent from its copies; in checked studies, under half trace to an unresolved V gene, and the reason for the others is unknown. That table supplies the V and J calls and clone size; D and trimming were determined from the DNA. In this sample the table shows about 70,000 clones, 88% of which occur a single time. The biggest ten clones account for about 1.5% of the sample.

The chain was built from TRBV6-1 and TRBJ1-6; the D gene is perhaps TRBD1, on 6 matching bases. The source material was Tregs sorted from blood. The receptor was derived from a human donor in good health. The CDR3 region: CASSPTGLQGSPLHF. The nucleotides read TGTGCCAGCAGTCCAACAGGGTTGCAAGGATCACCCCTCCACTTT.